This T cell receptor (beta chain) originates from a study of OX40 agonist ivuxolimab in advanced cancers. About the investigation overall: Ivuxolimab, which targeted the costimulatory receptor OX40 (CD134), was an agonistic, fully human IgG2 monoclonal antibody. Intravenous ivuxolimab was administered to patients every 2 weeks at six dose levels: 0.01, 0.1, 0.3, 1.5, 3 and 10 mg/kg. Of the roughly 52 dose-escalation patients, hepatocellular carcinoma was present in approximately 20, melanoma in around 15, renal cell carcinoma in 9 and head and neck cancer in 9. A male proportion of roughly 85% and a mean age of roughly 55 years, ranging from roughly 23 to 85, were recorded for the dose-escalation cohort. Patients were allowed to have had prior anti-PD-1, anti-PD-L1 or anti-CTLA-4 therapy, and around 43% of the dose-escalation patients had been treated with checkpoint inhibitors. Three dose-escalation patients achieved partial responses, one with hepatocellular carcinoma and two with cutaneous melanoma. The purpose of peripheral TCRbeta sequencing was to test whether ivuxolimab changed TCR sequence diversity and led to clonal T-cell expansion. The paper reports the monotherapy dose-escalation portion (N ≈ 52 patients) of the phase I ivuxolimab trial.

Results the study describes overall, beyond this receptor: Low levels of normalized T-cell clonal expansion were also seen in some patients who did not respond. On average, CD8+ T cells showed more expanded clones than CD4+ T cells after ivuxolimab. The antigen specificity of the peripheral T cells that underwent clonal expansion was not determined. At doses of 0.1 to 3.0 mg/kg, clonal expansion of both CD4+ and CD8+ T cells in blood was seen between baseline and week 6. In the 0.1-3.0 mg/kg groups, partial responders were among the patients with the lowest normalized peripheral clonal expansion, particularly in CD8+ T cells.

Genomic DNA was isolated from the sorted cells so that the TCRbeta CDR3 region could be sequenced. The immunoSEQ Assay was used to sequence the TCRbeta CDR3 regions. The table was pulled from immuneACCESS by TCRdb, which kept in-frame rearrangements only. Such tables lose some clones; where checked, under half of the loss comes from unresolved V genes, and the rest has no known cause. The sample table lists more than 100,000 clones, less than 95% of them with a count of one. Of the sample, roughly 1.1% falls within the top ten clones. The trial excluded patients who had a history of autoimmune disease or were on systemic immunosuppression. Peripheral blood for TCR sequencing was drawn from every dose cohort at baseline, at cycle 4 day 1 and at cycle 7 day 1. The samples were drawn from a first-in-human, open-label, multicenter phase I dose-escalation trial of ivuxolimab. Adults with locally advanced or metastatic melanoma, renal cell, hepatocellular, or head and neck squamous cell carcinoma were enrolled in the trial. Before TCR sequencing, CD4+ T cells and CD8+ T cells were sorted from peripheral blood as separate populations.

A note on this clone: What antigen it recognizes has not been identified. No base qualities exist here, and no much larger clone lies one base off it.

The receptor was derived from an adult with an advanced solid tumor such as melanoma, head and neck, liver or kidney cancer. Sequenced here: CD4+ or CD8+ T cells sorted from blood, sampled in a trial of the OX40 agonist ivuxolimab.

In nucleotides, the sequence is TGCGCCAGCAGCTGGGGACAGGGCAACGAGCAGTACTTC. Its protein product is CASSWGQGNEQYF. The chain is encoded by TRBV5-1 joined to TRBJ2-7, with 9 bases matching TRBD1. Sequences SGHRS (CDR1) and YFSETQ (CDR2) are obtained from the germline V gene. The CDR3 holds 13 amino acids from the cysteine to the phenylalanine. The kept DNA is CDR3 alone, 39 bases in frame from the first base. The germline V end is reduced by 3 bases and the J end by 5 bases; junction bases left unmatched: 3.